The 18 T cell receptor beta chains listed next were all sequenced from one sample in a study of blood T cells in healthy people across ages. Primed by a sample-barcoded 5' primer and a J-beta primer mix, a second PCR proceeded for roughly 6 to 12 cycles. TCRdb re-called the 5' RACE reads with MiXCR, one entry per CDR3 protein. The table lists hundreds of thousands of distinct CDR3 sequences, under 30% of them singletons. This sample was shared with a second study, whose subject was T cells of mothers and their children.

Sequences were obtained from blood. These receptors all come from a boy between 5 and 17 years old in good health.

At least ten counts were recorded for this clonotype. This chain connects TRBV6-4 to TRBJ2-3, with a weak D call TRBD1 (5 bases). The germline CDR1 and CDR2 sequences are MRHNA and SNTAGT. This CDR3 has 15 residues. Between the trimmed V and J ends, which lost 0 bases and 2 bases, there was a span of 9 bases. Here the CDR3 DNA reads TGTGCCAGCAGTGACTCGACAGCTCCCACAGATACGCAGTATTTT. This translates into CASSDSTAPTDTQYF.

This sequence joins TRBV11-2 and TRBJ1-4, with TRBD1 matching over 10 bases. Germline CDR1 SGHAT, CDR2 FQNNGV. CDR3 length: 19 amino acids. V lost 1 base, J lost 4 bases, and 12 bases stayed unmatched. As DNA, the CDR3 is TGTGCCAGCAGCTTAGGTGCACCGGGACAGGGGCCAGTTAATGAAAAACTGTTTTTT. It specifies CASSLGAPGQGPVNEKLFF.

This clonotype was recorded a few times. The gene calls are TRBV28 and TRBJ2-6; tentative D call: TRBD1 (5 bases). The CDR3 consists of 17 residues. Germline CDR1 reads MDHEN; CDR2 reads SYDVKM. V was shortened by 2 bases and J by 2 bases, with 13 bases between the two germline ends. In DNA form, the CDR3 reads TGTGCCAGCAGTTTAGAACAGGTCTTGGCTGGGGCCAACGTCCTGACTTTC. This codes for CASSLEQVLAGANVLTF.

The sample holds many counts of this clonotype. The chain joins TRBV20-1 to TRBJ2-1, with 9 nucleotides matching TRBD2. V dropped 3 bases and J dropped 10; count of bases not matched to a gene: 10. The CDR3 runs to 14 residues. Germline CDR1 and CDR2: DFQATT and SNEGSKA (reference sequence). The DNA for the CDR3 is TGCAGTGCTAGTTCAGCGGGGGGCCCCGGGGAGCAGTTCTTC. This codes for CSASSAGGPGEQFF.

The chain employs TRBV30 and TRBJ1-2; TRBD1 might be the D (5 bases). The CDR3 loop spans 16 amino acids. CDR1 is GTSNPN and CDR2 is SVGIG in the germline V gene (reference sequence). V lost 0 bases to trimming and J lost 2 bases, with 16 bases between them. CDR3 nucleotide sequence: TGTGCCTGGAGTGTAGGTAGCGGGACGGTAAACTATGGCTACACCTTC. Its protein is CAWSVGSGTVNYGYTF. The entire variable domain, with the rest obtained from reference TRBV30 and TRBJ1-2, is as follows: SQTIHQWPATLVQPVGSPLSLECTVEGTSNPNLYWYRQAAGRGLQLLFYSVGIGQISSEVPQNLSASRPQDRQFILSSKKLLLSDSGFYLCAWSVGSGTVNYGYTFGSGTRLTVV.

There are a few counts of this clonotype. At one boundary the junction diverges from the germline segment, which might be a read error. The rearrangement links TRBV10-3 to TRBJ2-5, with D perhaps assigned TRBD1 or TRBD2 (6 bases each). The V gene's germline CDR1 is ENHRY and CDR2 SYGVKD. This CDR3 has 14 residues. CDR3 sequence (DNA): TGTGCCATCAGCCCGGAGGGGGGCCAAGAGACCCAGTGCTTC. Translated, it gives CAISPEGGQETQCF.

This clonotype has more than one count but fewer than ten. The rearrangement joins TRBV19 to TRBJ2-5; D may be TRBD1 (6 bases). Looked up from germline, CDR1 is LNHDA and CDR2 is SQIVND (reference sequence). The CDR3 has 13 residues. Between the trimmed V and J ends, which lost 5 bases and 4 bases, there was a span of 11 bases. Written as DNA, the CDR3 is TGTGCCAGTAGTCGCGACAGGCGAGAGACCCAGTACTTC. It is translated as CASSRDRRETQYF.

Concerning this clonotype itself: At one end the junction does not follow the germline gene, possibly because of a read error. V usage is TRBV20-1 and J usage is TRBJ2-3, with 14 bases lining up with TRBD2. Germline assignment: CDR1 DFQATT and CDR2 SNEGSKA (reference sequence). This CDR3 has 16 amino acids. The CDR3 loop reads CSAPGTSGSVTDTQYF. CDR3 DNA: TGCAGTGCTCCTGGGACTAGCGGGAGCGTCACAGATACGCAGTACTTT.

The chain carries TRBV7-9 and TRBJ2-7; D is unclear. Germline V gene data show CDR1 as SEHNR and CDR2 as FQNEAQ (reference sequence). The CDR3 totals 13 residues. Trimming took 4 bases from V and 1 from J, leaving 8 bases between them. The CDR3 coding sequence is TGTGCCAGCAGCTCCGCCTTTTCCTACGAGCAGTACTTC. Protein sequence: CASSSAFSYEQYF.

This clonotype was counted a few times. One end of the junction varies from germline; a read error may be responsible. V gene TRBV28 combines with J gene TRBJ2-5; D is unclear. CDR3 length: 14 residues. Per the germline V gene, CDR1 is MDHEN and CDR2 is SYDVKM. DNA of the CDR3: TGTGCCAGCAGTTTTTCGTCTAATGTGAATGAGCCGTTCTTC. Residues: CASSFSSNVNEPFF.

Only a few counts were recorded for this clonotype. This rearrangement joins TRBV29-1 to TRBJ2-1; a weak D match, TRBD1 (5 bases). V dropped 5 bases and J dropped 8 bases, with 10 bases sitting between them. The V gene's germline CDR1 is SQVTM and CDR2 ANQGSEA. The CDR3 is 11 residues long. The CDR3 nucleotides are TGCAGCGTTAGGGGATCCCATGAGCAGTTCTTC. It codes for CSVRGSHEQFF.

This clonotype has only a few counts. This rearrangement joins TRBV20-1 to TRBJ2-5; 13 bases are a match to TRBD2. The CDR3 contains 17 residues. V lost 4 bases and J lost 2; bases outside the gene matches: 10. The germline V gene encodes CDR1 DFQATT and CDR2 SNEGSKA (reference sequence). This CDR3 reads CSANPRLAGGVQETQYF. For the CDR3, the DNA is TGCAGTGCTAATCCCCGACTAGCGGGGGGCGTACAAGAGACCCAGTACTTC.

This clonotype turned up a few times. This sequence joins TRBV5-1 and TRBJ2-1, with 7 bases that match TRBD2. V lost 4 bases, J lost 4 bases, and 11 bases stayed unmatched. Germline V gene lookup returns CDR1 SGHRS and CDR2 YFSETQ. This CDR3 has 16 amino acids. DNA of the CDR3: TGCGCCAGCAGCCCCCTTCAGCGGGACGGTTACAATGAGCAGTTCTTC. Translated: CASSPLQRDGYNEQFF.

This clonotype has more than one count but fewer than ten. The chain links TRBV7-9 to TRBJ2-7; 10 bases agree with TRBD1. The CDR3 contains 14 residues. V lost 5 bases and J lost 3; bases outside the gene matches: 4. Germline assignment: CDR1 SEHNR and CDR2 FQNEAQ (reference sequence). The CDR3 region has the DNA TGTGCCAGCAGCAGGGGACAGGGGTTCTACGAGCAGTACTTC. Translation gives CASSRGQGFYEQYF. The entire variable domain, with the rest obtained from reference TRBV7-9 and TRBJ2-7, is as follows: DTGVSQNPRHKITKRGQNVTFRCDPISEHNRLYWYRQTLGQGPEFLTYFQNEAQLEKSRLLSDRFSAERPKGSFSTLEIQRTEQGDSAMYLCASSRGQGFYEQYFGPGTRLTVT.

This clonotype appeared many times. The rearrangement joins TRBV6-6 to TRBJ1-2; 9 bases fit TRBD1. Germline trimming cut 6 bases from V and 4 bases from J; bases unmatched to any gene: 6. Germline V gene sequence: CDR1 MNHNY, CDR2 SVGAGI (reference sequence). This CDR3 has 14 residues. CDR3 sequence (DNA): TGTGCCAGCAGGCCGGGACAGGGAGGCTATGGCTACACCTTC. Translating gives CASRPGQGGYGYTF.

V usage is TRBV9 and J usage is TRBJ2-5; the D gene is possibly TRBD1 (5 bases). With the DNA end fitting TRBJ2-1 better, the J assignment may be wrong. There are 13 residues in the CDR3. Germline V gives CDR1 SGDLS, CDR2 YYNGEE. The CDR3 region is CASAALGVSEQFF. The DNA of the CDR3 is TGTGCCAGCGCGGCCCTAGGGGTCAGTGAGCAGTTCTTC.

The J gene is TRBJ1-4, the V gene TRBV28; tentatively, D is TRBD1 (6 bases). Per germline, CDR1 MDHEN and CDR2 SYDVKM. The CDR3 extends over 17 amino acids. Deletions cut 6 bases from V and 7 bases from J, with 24 bases between. CDR3 residues: CASRPALMDSKFEKLFF. As DNA, the CDR3 is TGTGCCAGCAGACCTGCTTTGATGGACAGCAAATTTGAAAAACTGTTTTTT. Supplemented by reference TRBV28 and TRBJ1-4, the full variable domain reads DVKVTQSSRYLVKRTGEKVFLECVQDMDHENMFWYRQDPGLGLRLIYFSYDVKMKEKGDIPEGYSVSREKKERFSLILESASTNQTSMYLCASRPALMDSKFEKLFFGSGTQLSVL.

V gene TRBV14 combines with J gene TRBJ2-5; possibly TRBD1 for D (6 bases). The CDR3 length is 16 residues. Germline V lookup: CDR1 SGHDN, CDR2 FVKESK. V was cut by 4 bases and J by 4 bases, with 19 bases left in between. The DNA for the CDR3 is TGTGCCAGCAGCCGACGGGCCCCTTTGGGGGCAGAGACCCAGTACTTC. This codes for CASSRRAPLGAETQYF.